The T cell receptor beta chain described here comes from a study of blood T cell repertoires in COVID-19. Study overall: Whether acute or convalescent, the COVID-19 samples came from the United States, Italy and Spain. Nucleic acid was either cDNA or gDNA, and it came from T cells, B-cell-depleted T cells, or PBMCs.

This clone has just one count. Per the germline V gene, CDR1 is PRHDT and CDR2 is FYEKMQ (reference sequence). Deletions cut 2 bases from V and 1 base from J, with 14 bases between. The CDR3 totals 17 residues. Authors' processing steps: Estimation of nucleated cell counts relied on the amplification of reference gene primers. Some clones are missing from TCRdb's copy, which holds only in-frame ones; the method was immunoSEQ multiplex PCR. The D gene and trimming were derived from the DNA, and the V and J assignments and clone size from that table. The sample records around 57,000 clones, approximately 79% being singletons.

The rearrangement joins TRBV13 to TRBJ2-2, with D possibly being TRBD2 (5 bases). This TCR was recovered from a woman aged 70-85 years with acute or convalescent COVID-19. The sample comprised peripheral blood. The CDR3 sequence: CASSLPTRALNTGELFF. The CDR3 DNA follows: TGTGCCAGCAGCTTACCCACGAGGGCGCTGAACACCGGGGAGCTGTTTTTT.